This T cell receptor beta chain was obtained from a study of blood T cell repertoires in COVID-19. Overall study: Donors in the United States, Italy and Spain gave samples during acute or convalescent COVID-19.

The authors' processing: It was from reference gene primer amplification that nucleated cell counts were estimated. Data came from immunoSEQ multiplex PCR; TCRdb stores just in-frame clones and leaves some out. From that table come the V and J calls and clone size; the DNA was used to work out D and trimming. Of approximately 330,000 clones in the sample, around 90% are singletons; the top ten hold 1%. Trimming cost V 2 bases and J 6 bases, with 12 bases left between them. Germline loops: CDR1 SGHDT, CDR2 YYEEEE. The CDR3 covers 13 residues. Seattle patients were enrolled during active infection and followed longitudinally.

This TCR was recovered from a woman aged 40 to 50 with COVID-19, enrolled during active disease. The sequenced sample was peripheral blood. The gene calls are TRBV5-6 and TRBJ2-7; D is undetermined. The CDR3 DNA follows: TGTGCCAGCAGCTTAACTATCTCGGGCGAGCAGTACTTC. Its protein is CASSLTISGEQYF.